This TCR beta chain was identified during a study of shared clonotypes between healthy human individuals. Germline assignment: CDR1 LGHNA and CDR2 YNFKEQ. This CDR3 contains 16 residues. V shed 1 base, J shed 9 bases, and the junction held 9 bases outside the gene matches. Clones were sequenced by immunoSEQ multiplex PCR, and TCRdb holds only the in-frame ones, with some missing. The data contain over 400,000 clones, 81% of them singletons. V and J are TRBV4-2 and TRBJ2-4; TRBD1 matches at 10 bases. What was sequenced was PBMCs. This receptor was obtained from a middle-aged woman in good health. Some clones in this sample may be carry-over from other donors' samples. CDR3 protein: CASSQVGTGATTIQYF. The CDR3 DNA is TGTGCCAGCAGCCAAGTGGGGACAGGGGCGACGACCATTCAGTACTTC.